Below, 26 T cell receptor beta chains from the same sample are listed, as sequenced in a study of shared clonotypes between healthy human individuals (dated by TCRdb to the early 2020s). The receptor library was made with the immunoSEQ multiplex PCR assay. As stored in TCRdb, this immuneACCESS dataset retains in-frame rearrangements with V and J assigned. A fraction of the clones does not appear; measured against another copy, unresolved V genes explain less than half of the discrepancy, and the remainder lacks a known reason. A total of about 680,000 clones appear in this sample, about 80% of them only once. The biggest ten clones account for around 2% of the sample. The specimen sequenced was memory CD4+ T cells sorted from blood. The cell subset or site label of this sample denotes: CD45RA-negative fraction. Receptors were obtained from a woman aged 25-40 years in good health.

The chain carries TRBV7-9 and TRBJ2-7; 11 bases agree with TRBD1. This CDR3 contains 15 residues. V was clipped by 5 bases and J by 1 base; unmatched bases: 4. Germline CDR1 reads SEHNR; CDR2 reads FQNEAQ (reference sequence). CDR3 DNA sequence: TGTGCCAGCAGCCCGGGGACAGGGGGTTCCTACGAGCAGTACTTC. Its translation is CASSPGTGGSYEQYF.

The CDR3 DNA follows: TGTGCCAGTAGTGAAGGACCCGGACAGAAGCTGTTTTTT. This gives the protein CASSEGPGQKLFF. V usage is TRBV19 and J usage is TRBJ2-2, with a tentative D call TRBD1 (6 bases). The CDR3 totals 13 residues. Germline V CDR1 and CDR2: LNHDA, SQIVND (reference sequence). With 5 bases removed from V and 12 bases from J, the gap between germline ends came to 16 bases.

The chain recombines TRBV13 with TRBJ2-7; D not certain. V dropped 0 bases and J dropped 3 bases, with 12 bases sitting between them. Germline loops: CDR1 PRHDT, CDR2 FYEKMQ (reference sequence). The CDR3 runs 15 residues. Written as DNA, the CDR3 is TGTGCCAGCAGCTTAGGGGTCCTCCAAGGCTACGAGCAGTACTTC. As protein: CASSLGVLQGYEQYF.

This clone was seen more than once but under ten times. The chain couples TRBV19 to TRBJ2-4; a possible D gene is TRBD1 (6 bases). Germline CDR1 reads LNHDA; CDR2 reads SQIVND (reference sequence). The V end lost 3 bases, the J end lost 3 bases, and 9 bases lay between the germline ends. The CDR3 runs to 14 residues. The CDR3 here is CASSIQGHKNIQYF. CDR3 nucleotide sequence: TGTGCCAGTAGTATTCAGGGACACAAAAACATTCAGTACTTC.

The gene calls are TRBV28 and TRBJ2-7; D is undetermined. V was shortened by 7 bases and J by 2 bases, with 9 bases between the two germline ends. The germline gives CDR1 MDHEN, CDR2 SYDVKM. The CDR3 is 12 amino acids. CDR3 sequence: CASNSLTYEQYF. In DNA, the CDR3 is TGTGCCAGCAATTCTCTCACCTACGAGCAGTACTTC.

The CDR3 loop is CASSLEVIGGGGYTF. The DNA of the CDR3 is TGCGCCAGCAGCTTGGAAGTGATAGGGGGCGGAGGCTACACCTTC. This sequence joins TRBV5-1 and TRBJ1-2; 7 nucleotides match TRBD1. The germline CDR1 and CDR2 sequences are SGHRS and YFSETQ. V lost 0 bases, J lost 8 bases, and 10 bases stayed unmatched. This CDR3 contains 15 residues.

The chain recombines TRBV4-1 with TRBJ1-4; a possible D gene is TRBD1 (5 bases). This CDR3 is 16 amino acids long. Between the trimmed V and J ends, which lost 5 bases and 8 bases, there was a span of 21 bases. CDR1 and CDR2 (germline): MGHRA, YSYEKL. The CDR3 spells CASSKQGESRREKLFF. DNA of the CDR3: TGCGCCAGCAGCAAACAAGGGGAGAGTCGCCGGGAAAAACTGTTTTTT.

This sequence joins TRBV6-6 and TRBJ1-4, with 10 nucleotides matching TRBD1. Unmatched junction bases numbered 1, after V lost 0 bases and J lost 6 bases. There are 15 residues in the CDR3. Germline V gene lookup returns CDR1 MNHNY and CDR2 SVGAGI (reference sequence). CDR3 residues: CASSYSTGGDEKLFF. CDR3 sequence (DNA): TGTGCCAGCAGTTACTCGACAGGGGGCGATGAAAAACTGTTTTTT.

The V gene is TRBV6-6, the J gene TRBJ2-3; D is perhaps TRBD2 (6 bases). The CDR3 spans 15 residues. The germline V and J ends were trimmed by 7 bases and 4 bases, with 18 bases remaining between them. Germline loops: CDR1 MNHNY, CDR2 SVGAGI (reference sequence). The CDR3 here is CASTLGEEGADTQYF. In DNA, the CDR3 is TGTGCCAGCACCCTAGGCGAGGAGGGAGCAGATACGCAGTATTTT.

The V and J genes are TRBV6-1 and TRBJ2-2; TRBD2 agrees at 9 bases. Germline lookup yields CDR1 MNHNS and CDR2 SASEGT. V trimming: 2 bases; J trimming: 2 bases; junction bases outside the gene matches: 3. The CDR3 totals 16 residues. The CDR3 sequence: CASSEFSGSNTGELFF. For the CDR3, the DNA is TGTGCCAGCAGTGAATTTAGCGGGAGTAACACCGGGGAGCTGTTTTTT.

The CDR3 region has the DNA TGTGCCAGCAGCTTGGCTTCTTCAACTAATGAAAAACTGTTTTTT. Translated, it gives CASSLASSTNEKLFF. The chain employs TRBV5-4 and TRBJ1-4; D not resolved. Germline CDR1 and CDR2: SGHNT and YYREEE (reference sequence). The CDR3 runs to 15 residues. Trimming took 0 bases from V and 0 from J, leaving 6 bases between them.

CDR3 sequence: CASSLAADTSGNTIYF. CDR3 DNA: TGTGCCAGCAGCTTGGCCGCTGACACCTCTGGAAACACCATATATTTT. The rearrangement uses TRBV5-6 and TRBJ1-3, with D unclear. Germline CDR1 is SGHDT and CDR2 is YYEEEE. V was shortened by 0 bases and J by 0 bases, with 10 bases between the two germline ends. The CDR3 length is 16 residues.

The V call is TRBV5-1, the J call TRBJ2-1; the match to TRBD2 covers 10 bases. The germline V gene encodes CDR1 SGHRS and CDR2 YFSETQ. J lost 7 bases, V lost 3 bases, and 4 bases had no gene match. The CDR3 loop spans 14 amino acids. The CDR3 is CASSSLAGSNEQFF. In nucleotides, the CDR3 is TGCGCCAGCAGCTCACTAGCGGGAAGTAATGAGCAGTTCTTC. Filled out from reference TRBV5-1 and TRBJ2-1, the complete variable domain reads KAGVTQTPRYLIKTRGQQVTLSCSPISGHRSVSWYQQTPGQGLQFLFEYFSETQRNKGNFPGRFSGRQFSNSRSEMNVSTLELGDSALYLCASSSLAGSNEQFFGPGTRLTVL.

The rearrangement links TRBV6-5 to TRBJ2-7; TRBD1 is a possible D gene (7 bases). This CDR3 has 13 residues. V lost 10 bases to trimming and J lost 4 bases, with 17 bases between them. Per germline, CDR1 MNHEY and CDR2 SVGAGI. The CDR3 sequence is CATTRRGRYEQYF. CDR3 DNA: TGTGCCACCACCCGGAGGGGGCGTTACGAGCAGTACTTC.

This chain joins TRBV6-5 and TRBJ1-1, with D uncertain. V shed 4 bases and J shed 4 bases, with 13 bases lying between them. The CDR3 length is 14 residues. CDR1 and CDR2 from the germline V gene are MNHEY and SVGAGI. The CDR3 coding sequence is TGTGCCAGCAGTTCAGGAGGGATTGCCACTGAAGCTTTCTTT. This encodes CASSSGGIATEAFF.

This chain joins TRBV20-1 and TRBJ1-1; D gene uncertain. This CDR3 comprises 9 residues. Germline V gene lookup returns CDR1 DFQATT and CDR2 SNEGSKA (reference sequence). CDR3 sequence reads: CSLDTEAFF. As DNA, the CDR3 is TGCAGCCTGGACACTGAAGCTTTCTTT.

The chain uses TRBV6-6 and TRBJ2-7; D may be TRBD1 (5 bases). V lost 8 bases, J lost 2 bases, and 10 bases lay in between. The CDR3 loop spans 12 amino acids. From germline, CDR1 is MNHNY and CDR2 SVGAGI (reference sequence). CDR3 sequence (DNA): TGTGCCAGCGCAAAGGGGACCTACGAGCAGTACTTC. It specifies CASAKGTYEQYF.

A few counts support this clone. This chain links TRBV6-5 with TRBJ1-1, with no clear D. This CDR3 comprises 12 residues. Germline V gives CDR1 MNHEY, CDR2 SVGAGI. The V end lost 4 bases, the J end lost 11 bases, and 14 bases lay between the germline ends. The CDR3 region is CASSSASSGAFF. The DNA for the CDR3 is TGTGCCAGCAGTTCGGCGTCGTCCGGGGCTTTCTTT.

The V call is TRBV6-5, the J call TRBJ2-3; the D call may be TRBD1 or TRBD2 (6 bases each). This CDR3 has 16 amino acids. From germline, CDR1 is MNHEY and CDR2 SVGAGI. Trimming stripped 0 bases from V and 4 bases from J, with 14 bases between. The CDR3 DNA is TGTGCCAGCAGTTACTCATGGGGGGCCGGGGCAGATACGCAGTATTTT. Its protein product is CASSYSWGAGADTQYF.

The count of this clone is one. This chain links TRBV6-1 with TRBJ2-7, with D perhaps TRBD1 or TRBD2 (5 bases each). The CDR3 extends over 13 amino acids. Looked up from germline, CDR1 is MNHNS and CDR2 is SASEGT. V gave up 6 bases and J gave up 6 bases, with 15 bases separating them. The CDR3 DNA is TGTGCCAGCAGGAGTGGGGCAGGGAGCGAGCAGTACTTC. Its translation: CASRSGAGSEQYF.

The table lists this clone with a count of one. The chain employs TRBV2 and TRBJ2-7, with D possibly being TRBD1 (5 bases). The germline CDR1 and CDR2 sequences are SNHLY and FYNNEI. V was shortened by 3 bases and J by 0 bases, with 9 bases between the two germline ends. The CDR3 runs 14 residues. The CDR3 DNA sequence: TGTGCCAGCAGTGATGATAGGGGCTCCTACGAGCAGTACTTC. Residues: CASSDDRGSYEQYF.

The rearrangement links TRBV7-2 to TRBJ2-1; 14 nucleotides match TRBD2. The CDR3 has 19 amino acids. Germline values: CDR1 SGHTA, CDR2 FQGNSA. With V trimmed by 6 bases and J by 8 bases, 18 bases remained unmatched. Written as DNA, the CDR3 is TGTGCCAGCAGTTATAAAATGGGACTAGCGGGAGATTTCAGGCATGAGCAGTTCTTC. Translation gives CASSYKMGLAGDFRHEQFF.

The rearrangement links TRBV7-3 to TRBJ2-3; D gene ambiguous. The V gene lost 8 bases and the J gene lost 1 base, with 10 bases spanning the gap. The CDR3 extends over 13 amino acids. CDR1 and CDR2 from the germline V gene are SGHTA and FQGTGA. CDR3 sequence: CASGVAGTDTQYF. The CDR3 DNA reads TGTGCCAGCGGGGTAGCTGGCACAGATACGCAGTATTTT.

In its sample, this clone was seen once. The J gene is TRBJ2-1, the V gene TRBV4-2; D unclear. V lost 5 bases to trimming and J lost 7 bases, with 15 bases between them. Germline CDR1 reads LGHNA; CDR2 reads YNFKEQ. The CDR3 consists of 14 residues. CDR3 sequence reads: CASSLVGYGNEQFF. In nucleotides, the CDR3 is TGTGCCAGCAGCTTAGTAGGGTATGGGAATGAGCAGTTCTTC.

As regards this clone: A much larger clonotype is one base distant, so this may be a read error. The same CDR3 arises from other DNA sequences in this sample as well. V gene TRBV29-1 combines with J gene TRBJ2-3, with 8 bases identical to TRBD2. The germline gives CDR1 SQVTM, CDR2 ANQGSEA. This CDR3 is 14 amino acids long. CDR3 amino acids: CSGIRDSTPTTQYF. The CDR3, as DNA: TGTAGCGGGATCCGGGACTCAACCCCTACTACGCAGTATTTT.

The table lists this clone with a count of one. Other DNA sequences within the sample encode an identical CDR3. V gene TRBV5-1 combines with J gene TRBJ1-1; 7 bases map to TRBD1. The V and J ends lost 3 bases and 2 bases, in that order; junction bases with no gene match: 4. This CDR3 region has 14 residues. From germline, CDR1 is SGHRS and CDR2 YFSETQ. CDR3 DNA: TGCGCCAGCAGCTCGGGGACAGAAAACACTGAAGCTTTCTTT. Protein: CASSSGTENTEAFF. Drawing the rest from reference TRBV5-1 and TRBJ1-1, the complete variable domain is KAGVTQTPRYLIKTRGQQVTLSCSPISGHRSVSWYQQTPGQGLQFLFEYFSETQRNKGNFPGRFSGRQFSNSRSEMNVSTLELGDSALYLCASSSGTENTEAFFGQGTRLTVV.